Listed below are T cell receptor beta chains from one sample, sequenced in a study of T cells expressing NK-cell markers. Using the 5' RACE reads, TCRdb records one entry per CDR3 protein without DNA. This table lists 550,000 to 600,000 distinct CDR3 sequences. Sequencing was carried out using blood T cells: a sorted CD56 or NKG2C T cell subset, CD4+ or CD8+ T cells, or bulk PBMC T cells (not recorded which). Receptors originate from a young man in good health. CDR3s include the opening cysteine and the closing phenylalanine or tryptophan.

CDR3aa: CASTGASGYNEQFF
j_gene: TRBJ2-1
v_gene: TRBV5-1

CDR3aa: CASSGTVDTEAFF
j_gene: TRBJ1-1
v_gene: TRBV10-3

CDR3aa: CASSLEGIRQYF
j_gene: TRBJ2-7
v_gene: TRBV12-3/TRBV12-4

CDR3aa: CSVATGVSGELFF
j_gene: TRBJ2-2
v_gene: TRBV29-1

CDR3aa: CASSAGTVLFGSYGYTF
j_gene: TRBJ1-2
v_gene: TRBV7-9

CDR3aa: CASSPTTSAYEQFF
j_gene: TRBJ2-1
v_gene: TRBV3-1

CDR3aa: CASSSVAGKLYQETQYF
j_gene: TRBJ2-5
v_gene: TRBV28

CDR3aa: CASSPEQGRINTEAFF
j_gene: TRBJ1-1
v_gene: TRBV18

CDR3aa: CASRVGGSGANVLTF
j_gene: TRBJ2-6
v_gene: TRBV6-5

CDR3aa: CASSYSPPGQRSSYNEQFF
j_gene: TRBJ2-1
v_gene: TRBV6-5

CDR3aa: CATQPGPGTDNSPLHF
j_gene: TRBJ1-6
v_gene: TRBV4-1

CDR3aa: CASRRQGRYNEQFF
j_gene: TRBJ2-1
v_gene: TRBV11-2

CDR3aa: CASSPTRDRGVGEQYF
j_gene: TRBJ2-7
v_gene: TRBV6-1

CDR3aa: CASSSLGLAGGFF
j_gene: TRBJ2-1
v_gene: TRBV4-3

CDR3aa: CASGLVPYEQYF
j_gene: TRBJ2-7
v_gene: TRBV6-2/TRBV6-3

CDR3aa: CASSVTRTSAYEQYF
j_gene: TRBJ2-7
v_gene: TRBV6-5

CDR3aa: CASRSTGERTEAFF
j_gene: TRBJ1-1
v_gene: TRBV7-9

CDR3aa: CSVLLGENIQYF
j_gene: TRBJ2-4
v_gene: TRBV29-1

CDR3aa: CSARHTLAGGLMETQYF
j_gene: TRBJ2-5
v_gene: TRBV20-1

CDR3aa: CSARPDGEWPQHF
j_gene: TRBJ1-5
v_gene: TRBV20-1

CDR3aa: CASSSNYGTGGYSNYGYTF
j_gene: TRBJ1-2
v_gene: TRBV7-9

CDR3aa: CASSEVGRREAYNEQFF
j_gene: TRBJ2-1
v_gene: TRBV2

CDR3aa: CASSLNTANNSPLHF
j_gene: TRBJ1-6
v_gene: TRBV5-1

CDR3aa: CASSLLGRTTNEKLFF
j_gene: TRBJ1-4
v_gene: TRBV5-1

CDR3aa: CASSLVFRGPNYGYTF
j_gene: TRBJ1-2
v_gene: TRBV12-3/TRBV12-4

CDR3aa: CAWSVPSLAGTDTQYF
j_gene: TRBJ2-3
v_gene: TRBV30

CDR3aa: CASLPGGSGLNEQFF
j_gene: TRBJ2-1
v_gene: TRBV6-1

CDR3aa: CASSIGDSRYNEQFF
j_gene: TRBJ2-1
v_gene: TRBV5-1

CDR3aa: CSGSGRRAKNIQYF
j_gene: TRBJ2-4
v_gene: TRBV20-1

CDR3aa: CSATESGKGSEQYF
j_gene: TRBJ2-7
v_gene: TRBV20-1

CDR3aa: CAGSSVGNEQFF
j_gene: TRBJ2-1
v_gene: TRBV9

CDR3aa: CSASVGTELAKNIQYF
j_gene: TRBJ2-4
v_gene: TRBV20-1

CDR3aa: CASGTSGGATQYF
j_gene: TRBJ2-5
v_gene: TRBV12-3/TRBV12-4

CDR3aa: CASTAGTHSYEQYF
j_gene: TRBJ2-7
v_gene: TRBV7-2

CDR3aa: CASSLGAGGLLNEQFF
j_gene: TRBJ2-1
v_gene: TRBV7-2

CDR3aa: CASSQDSSASTQYF
j_gene: TRBJ2-3
v_gene: TRBV4-1

CDR3aa: CASSPPPDNEQFF
j_gene: TRBJ2-1
v_gene: TRBV18

CDR3aa: CASRLTSGTYNEQFF
j_gene: TRBJ2-1
v_gene: TRBV6-5

CDR3aa: CASSHGASGRYQETQYF
j_gene: TRBJ2-5
v_gene: TRBV5-8

CDR3aa: CASSFSPPTNTGELFF
j_gene: TRBJ2-2
v_gene: TRBV7-6

CDR3aa: CSVWGVAGDEQYF
j_gene: TRBJ2-7
v_gene: TRBV29-1

CDR3aa: CASRLQDTQYF
j_gene: TRBJ2-3
v_gene: TRBV6-2/TRBV6-3

CDR3aa: CASSLVEIAGGVFNEQFF
j_gene: TRBJ2-1
v_gene: TRBV11-2

CDR3aa: CASRGTDKRPQYF
j_gene: TRBJ2-5
v_gene: TRBV12-3/TRBV12-4

CDR3aa: CATSDERQGRGYTF
j_gene: TRBJ1-2
v_gene: TRBV24-1